The present T cell receptor (beta chain) was sequenced within a study of blood T cell repertoires in COVID-19. Assay: immunoSEQ multiplex PCR; the TCRdb copy retains only in-frame clones and omits some. The sample consists of under 200,000 clones, 80% to 90% of them appearing once. In its sample, this clone was seen a few times. The germline CDR1 and CDR2 sequences are KGHDR and SFDVKD. The CDR3 has 16 amino acids. The V and J ends lost 6 bases and 2 bases, in that order; junction bases with no gene match: 8. The sequence came from a man aged 35-49 years with active or convalescent COVID-19. This chain joins TRBV24-1 and TRBJ1-5; TRBD1 agrees at 8 bases. Source material: peripheral blood. The CDR3 here is CATSLTGGICNQPQHF. DNA of the CDR3: TGTGCCACCAGTCTTACAGGGGGGATTTGCAATCAGCCCCAGCATTTT.